This T cell receptor (beta chain) was identified in a study of cytomegalovirus exposure and HLA in healthy donors. Overall study findings and caveats: The study dropped some indistinguishable V segments, TRBV6-2 and TRBV6-3 among them. Diagnosis of cytomegalovirus status made by the classifier reportedly showed high specificity and sensitivity. Versus the approximately 700-donor mean, an Asian-associated ancestry cluster reportedly showed fewer N-insertions in a later analysis.

PCR was performed using 60 Vbeta and 13 Jbeta primers. Data came from immunoSEQ multiplex PCR; TCRdb stores just in-frame clones and leaves some out. The sample lists some 160,000 clones, 78% occurring once. This clone has more than one count but fewer than ten. The antigen remains unidentified. The CDR3 is 14 residues long. Trimming removed 7 bases at V and 2 bases at J, with 9 bases between. Germline CDR1 is LNHDA and CDR2 is SQIVND (reference sequence). The material sequenced was PBMCs. The chain has TRBV19 and TRBJ2-6, with D possibly TRBD1 on 5 matching bases. This TCR was recovered from a male donor in good health and CMV-seronegative. The CDR3 protein is CASKGITGANVLTF. In DNA form, the CDR3 reads TGTGCCAGTAAGGGGATCACTGGGGCCAACGTCCTGACTTTC.